This is a list of T cell receptor beta chains from one sample in a study of CD8 T cells in ankylosing spondylitis. TCRdb re-called the 5' RACE reads through MiXCR, storing one row per CDR3 protein. This sample has approximately 60,000 distinct CDR3 sequences; around 6.4% occur once, and the top ten carry around 4.5%. Sequencing input: synovial fluid, either unsorted or a sorted T cell fraction (not recorded which). All receptors come from a male donor with ankylosing spondylitis. The CDR3 runs from the conserved cysteine through the conserved F or W. A D gene is named only where the DNA matches it firmly. Size is stated for part of the rows, as once, few or many counts, or as a class when the clone is expanded.

j_call v_call d_call clone_size cdr3_aa cdr3_nt
TRBJ2-7 TRBV15 NA many CATSPSPANEQYF TGTGCCACCAGCCCAAGCCCCGCGAACGAGCAGTACTTC
TRBJ1-2 TRBV24-1 TRBD1 NA CATSGRTGSQGSYGYTF TGTGCCACCAGTGGTCGGACAGGGTCCCAGGGTAGCTATGGCTACACCTTC
TRBJ2-2 TRBV29-1 NA many CSALGLSGGELFF TGCAGCGCCCTCGGGCTTTCTGGCGGGGAGCTGTTTTTT
TRBJ1-3 TRBV30 NA NA CAHHRAYSGNTIYF TGTGCCCACCACAGGGCCTACTCTGGAAACACCATATATTTT
TRBJ1-1 TRBV5-1 TRBD1 many CASSSQGVSTEAFF TGCGCCAGCAGCTCGCAGGGGGTTAGCACTGAAGCTTTCTTT
TRBJ2-7 TRBV4-2 TRBD2 few CASSLGDSGRTYEQYF TGTGCCAGCAGCCTCGGGGACAGCGGGAGGACCTACGAGCAGTACTTC
TRBJ2-7 TRBV12-3/TRBV12-4 NA many CASSSLAQGYEQYF TGTGCCAGCAGTTCCCTGGCGCAGGGTTACGAGCAGTACTTC
TRBJ1-1 TRBV12-5 NA many CASGLTLGQLTEAFF TGTGCTAGTGGTTTGACCCTTGGACAGCTCACTGAAGCTTTCTTT
TRBJ2-1 TRBV7-3 TRBD2 NA CASSLASGRKDEQFF TGTGCCAGCAGCTTAGCTAGCGGGAGAAAGGATGAGCAGTTCTTC
TRBJ2-3 TRBV7-8 TRBD2 NA CASSELRGLAGGRETQYF TGTGCCAGCAGCGAGCTTAGAGGGCTAGCGGGAGGTAGGGAAACGCAGTATTTT
TRBJ2-1 TRBV3-1 NA many CASSQAESEQFF TGTGCCAGCAGCCAAGCTGAGAGTGAGCAGTTCTTC
TRBJ2-1 TRBV20-1 NA many CSAWSGASSSNEQFF TGCAGTGCTTGGTCAGGCGCTTCCTCCTCCAATGAGCAGTTCTTC
TRBJ2-5 TRBV2 NA many CASKGGLLQETQYF TGTGCCAGCAAGGGGGGTCTGCTCCAAGAGACCCAGTACTTC
TRBJ1-2 TRBV5-1 NA many CASSLAPGEAYGYTF TGCGCCAGCAGCTTGGCTCCAGGGGAGGCGTATGGCTACACCTTC
TRBJ1-1 TRBV29-1 NA many CSVSLRVSEAFF TGCAGCGTTTCTCTAAGGGTGTCTGAGGCTTTCTTT